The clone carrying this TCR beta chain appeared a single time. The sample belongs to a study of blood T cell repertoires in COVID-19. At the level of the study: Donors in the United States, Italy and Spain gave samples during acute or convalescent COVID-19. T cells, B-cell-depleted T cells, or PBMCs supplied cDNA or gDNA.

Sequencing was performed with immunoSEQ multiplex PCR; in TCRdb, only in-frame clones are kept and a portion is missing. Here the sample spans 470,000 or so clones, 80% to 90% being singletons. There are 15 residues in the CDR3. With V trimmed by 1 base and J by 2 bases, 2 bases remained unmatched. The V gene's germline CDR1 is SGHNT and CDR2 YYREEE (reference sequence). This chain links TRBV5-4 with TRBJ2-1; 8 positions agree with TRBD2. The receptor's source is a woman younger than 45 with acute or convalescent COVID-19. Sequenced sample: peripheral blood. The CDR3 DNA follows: TGTGCCAGCAGCTTGCTGACTAGCGCCTACAATGAGCAGTTCTTC. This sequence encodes CASSLLTSAYNEQFF.